Listed here are 20 T cell receptor beta chains from one sample, sequenced in a study of spatial heterogeneity in lung cancer. Time point denoted: sample taken at primary tumor resection. The authors sequenced whole RNA from tumor, nontumor lung or frozen PBMC without sorting. MiXCR, applied by TCRdb to the 5' RACE reads, yields one record per CDR3 protein. The table records 4,500 to 5,500 distinct CDR3 sequences, 18% of them present only once. This specimen consisted of normal lung tissue next to the tumor, obtained at surgery. These receptors all stem from a male donor with early-stage non-small cell lung cancer.

This clonotype is labeled as medium-sized (0.01 to 0.1%). The chain couples TRBV10-3 to TRBJ1-1, with D unresolved. CDR3 length: 13 residues. Germline V gene lookup returns CDR1 ENHRY and CDR2 SYGVKD. The ends were cut back, 4 bases at V and 8 bases at J, with 14 bases in the middle. The CDR3 coding sequence is TGTGCCATCAGTGCGGCCCCAGATCAAGAAGCTTTCTTT. Translation gives CAISAAPDQEAFF.

This clonotype was counted only a few times. The chain has TRBV7-9 and TRBJ2-3; 7 nucleotides match TRBD2. The germline gives CDR1 SEHNR, CDR2 FQNEAQ (reference sequence). CDR3 length equals 14 residues. The ends lost 5 bases at V and 7 bases at J; junction bases unmatched: 9. Written as DNA, the CDR3 is TGTGCCAGCAGCCCCTCCGCGGGGGTTCATACGCAGTATTTT. Its translation is CASSPSAGVHTQYF.

This clonotype was counted at least ten times. The gene calls are TRBV2 and TRBJ1-6, with no clear D. Germline V gene lookup returns CDR1 SNHLY and CDR2 FYNNEI. The CDR3 contains 16 residues. The V end lost 11 bases, the J end lost 5 bases, and 22 bases lay between the germline ends. For the CDR3, the DNA is TGTGCCTCTCAGGTGATAGGCGGAATAGATAATTCACCCCTCCACTTT. The encoded protein is CASQVIGGIDNSPLHF.

Relative to its sample, this clonotype is medium-sized. The V and J genes are TRBV25-1 and TRBJ2-5, with D tentatively TRBD1 (6 bases). The germline V gene encodes CDR1 MGHDK and CDR2 SYGVNS. The CDR3 extends over 13 amino acids. Trimming left V 5 bases short and J 5 bases short, with 12 bases between. The CDR3 reads CASSQQGGETQYF. In DNA form, the CDR3 reads TGTGCCAGCAGTCAACAGGGCGGGGAGACCCAGTACTTC.

Within the sample, this clonotype is medium-sized. V and J are TRBV4-2 and TRBJ2-2, with TRBD2 as a possible D gene (5 bases). The CDR3 has 15 amino acids. V was pared by 2 bases and J by 1 base, with 8 bases between. Germline V gene sequence: CDR1 LGHNA, CDR2 YNFKEQ. CDR3 coding DNA: TGTGCCAGCAGCCAAAGAAGCGGGAACACCGGGGAGCTGTTTTTT. Its translation is CASSQRSGNTGELFF.

This clonotype was seen ten or more times. The rearrangement uses TRBV7-9 and TRBJ2-3; 9 bases fit TRBD1. Germline CDR1 and CDR2: SEHNR and FQNEAQ (reference sequence). This CDR3 is built from 15 residues. V trimming: 3 bases; J trimming: 1 base; junction bases outside the gene matches: 2. CDR3 DNA sequence: TGTGCCAGCAGCTTTAGGACAGGGGGCACAGATACGCAGTATTTT. It codes for CASSFRTGGTDTQYF.

This sequence joins TRBV6-2 or TRBV6-3 and TRBJ2-1; the match to TRBD2 covers 10 bases. Germline V gives CDR1 MNHEY, CDR2 SVGEGT. The CDR3 is made up of 16 amino acids. V lost 1 base and J lost 2; bases outside the gene matches: 2. Here the CDR3 DNA reads TGTGCCAGCAGTTACTGGACTAGCGGAACCTACAATGAGCAGTTCTTC. Amino acids: CASSYWTSGTYNEQFF.

V usage is TRBV4-1 and J usage is TRBJ1-1, with D possibly being TRBD1 (6 bases). The CDR3 contains 13 residues. From germline, CDR1 is MGHRA and CDR2 YSYEKL. V was shortened by 5 bases and J by 4 bases, with 11 bases between the two germline ends. CDR3 in DNA: TGCGCCAGCAGCTCCGGGGGCTTCACTGAAGCTTTCTTT. This gives the protein CASSSGGFTEAFF.

This clonotype was recorded a few times. Possible read error: a much larger clone is one base away. The chain is built from TRBV5-4 and TRBJ1-1; tentative D call: TRBD1 (5 bases). Germline V lookup: CDR1 SGHNT, CDR2 YYREEE (reference sequence). V was trimmed by 0 bases and J by 12 bases, leaving 12 bases between them. This CDR3 comprises 12 residues. CDR3 protein: CASSLEGQRTFF. The CDR3 DNA sequence: TGTGCCAGCAGCTTGGAGGGGCAGAGAACTTTCTTT.

The rearrangement joins TRBV27 to TRBJ2-4; a weak D match, TRBD2 (6 bases). The V gene's germline CDR1 is MNHEY and CDR2 SMNVEV (reference sequence). V lost 6 bases and J lost 7, with 13 bases in between. The CDR3 totals 13 residues. The CDR3 coding sequence is TGTGCCAGCAGACAGAGTGGGGGGAACATTCAGTACTTC. This codes for CASRQSGGNIQYF.

This clonotype rates as medium-sized. The genes are TRBV19 and TRBJ1-5, with TRBD1 as a possible D gene (6 bases). Germline V CDR1 and CDR2: LNHDA, SQIVND (reference sequence). Trimming cost V 4 bases and J 3 bases, with 10 bases left between them. This CDR3 has 14 amino acids. The CDR3 DNA sequence: TGTGCCAGTAGTAGGGGGCATGACAATCAGCCCCAGCATTTT. Residues: CASSRGHDNQPQHF.

Within the sample, this clonotype is medium-sized (0.01 to 0.1%). This chain joins TRBV23-1 and TRBJ2-7, with 10 bases aligning to TRBD1. TRBV23-1 is an ORF; its function is uncertain. V gave up 6 bases and J gave up 3 bases; unmatched junction bases: 17. The CDR3 is made up of 18 amino acids. The CDR3 DNA reads TGCGCCAGCAGCCTACTTGAGGGACAGGGGCCCAGTGGCTACGAGCAGTACTTC. Translating it yields CASSLLEGQGPSGYEQYF.

This clonotype has a count of ten or more. J is TRBJ2-3 and V is TRBV20-1; D may be TRBD1 (6 bases). Trimming shortened V by 6 bases and J by 0 bases, and 16 bases separated the two germline ends. From germline, CDR1 is DFQATT and CDR2 SNEGSKA (reference sequence). CDR3 size: 15 residues. CDR3 DNA: TGCAGTGCCCAGGGACCGACAGGAAGCACAGATACGCAGTATTTT. Encoded protein: CSAQGPTGSTDTQYF.

By its share, this clonotype is medium-sized. V gene TRBV20-1 combines with J gene TRBJ1-2; D remains ambiguous. The CDR3 spans 13 residues. CDR1 and CDR2 (germline): DFQATT, SNEGSKA (reference sequence). V lost 0 bases and J lost 7, with 12 bases in between. CDR3 amino acids: CSARDLGSAGYTF. In nucleotides, the CDR3 is TGCAGTGCTAGAGATCTGGGGTCCGCTGGCTACACCTTC.

This rearrangement joins TRBV20-1 to TRBJ2-1; no reliable D call. This CDR3 spans 12 amino acids. The V gene's germline CDR1 is DFQATT and CDR2 SNEGSKA (reference sequence). Trimming took 7 bases from V and 2 from J, leaving 9 bases between them. DNA of the CDR3: TGCAGTGTGGATAGGACCTACAATGAGCAGTTCTTC. Its protein product is CSVDRTYNEQFF.

By share of the sample, this clonotype is medium-sized (0.01 to 0.1%). The V gene is TRBV10-3, the J gene TRBJ2-3, with D perhaps matching TRBD2 (6 bases). CDR3 length: 15 residues. Trimming shortened V by 4 bases and J by 2 bases, and 13 bases separated the two germline ends. Germline assignment: CDR1 ENHRY and CDR2 SYGVKD. The CDR3 DNA reads as TGTGCCATCAGTGGTCTGGGGGGTCCCACAGATACGCAGTATTTT. This translates into CAISGLGGPTDTQYF.

This clonotype rates as medium-sized. The chain uses TRBV7-6 and TRBJ1-3, with 8 bases that match TRBD1. Per germline, CDR1 SGHVS and CDR2 FNYEAQ. This CDR3 has 15 amino acids. The ends lost 4 bases at V and 2 bases at J; junction bases unmatched: 4. The CDR3: CASSSRQGTGNTIYF. The CDR3 nucleotides read TGTGCCAGCAGCTCCCGACAGGGGACTGGAAACACCATATATTTT.

The CDR3 spells CASSFSGSTDTQYF. In nucleotides, the CDR3 is TGTGCCAGCAGTTTTAGCGGGAGCACAGATACGCAGTATTTT. This rearrangement joins TRBV12-3 or TRBV12-4 to TRBJ2-3; 7 bases match TRBD2. With 3 bases clipped from V and 0 bases from J, the junction kept 0 bases outside the gene matches. The CDR3 totals 14 residues.

This clonotype is classed as medium-sized. V is TRBV3-1 and J is TRBJ2-1, with D maybe TRBD2 (7 bases). The CDR3 covers 15 residues. Per the germline V gene, CDR1 is LGHDT and CDR2 is YNNKEL (reference sequence). V lost 5 bases, J lost 3 bases, and 14 bases lay in between. The CDR3 bases are TGTGCCAGCAGCTCCGGGGGGCAGATCTACAATGAGCAGTTCTTC. Translation: CASSSGGQIYNEQFF.

This sequence joins TRBV6-5 and TRBJ1-1; D is possibly TRBD1 (6 bases). Trimming took 7 bases from V and 5 from J, leaving 17 bases between them. This CDR3 is 14 amino acids long. Germline V gene lookup returns CDR1 MNHEY and CDR2 SVGAGI. CDR3 in amino acids: CASTSRAGETEAFF. Written as DNA, the CDR3 is TGTGCCAGCACCTCGAGGGCAGGGGAGACTGAAGCTTTCTTT.